This TCR beta chain was profiled in a study of T cell repertoires in cytomegalovirus infection. Across the study: Indications of both CMV infection and matching HLA type were provided by public TCR beta signatures. Study-level findings and limits: Within the response measured ex vivo, HLA-C-restricted CMV-specific TCR beta clonotypes were dominant.

Looked up from germline, CDR1 is MDHEN and CDR2 is SYDVKM. The CDR3 has 11 amino acids. V was clipped by 6 bases and J by 8 bases, with 10 bases between them. A single record per CDR3 protein comes from TCRdb applying MiXCR to the reads. Counted here are a few hundred thousand distinct CDR3 sequences, approximately 22% occurring once; the ten biggest clones make up approximately 18%. In this sample, this clonotype turned up a few times. Antigen: not known. This TCR was recovered from a human donor in good health (CMV status not recorded). Some clones in this sample may be carry-over from other donors' samples. This rearrangement joins TRBV28 to TRBJ1-2, with D possibly being TRBD1 (5 bases). The sample taken for sequencing was CD8+ T cells from PBMCs. The CDR3 spells CASRKGLGYTF. DNA for the CDR3: TGTGCCAGCAGAAAGGGGCTCGGCTACACCTTC.